These 5 T cell receptor beta chains came from one sample sequenced in a study of blood T cell repertoires in COVID-19. Sequenced by immunoSEQ multiplex PCR; TCRdb stores in-frame clones only, minus some. The sample lists about 200,000 clones, about 90% seen once, with under 2% in the top ten. Sequenced material: peripheral blood. Every receptor here comes from a young man with active or convalescent COVID-19.

This sequence joins TRBV5-5 and TRBJ2-6; no clear D gene. V dropped 4 bases and J dropped 0 bases, with 5 bases sitting between them. This CDR3 has 14 amino acids. CDR1 SGHKS and CDR2 YYEKEE come from the germline V gene (reference sequence). CDR3: CASSPGSGANVLTF. CDR3 DNA: TGTGCCAGCAGCCCGGGCTCTGGGGCCAACGTCCTGACTTTC.

The CDR3 DNA sequence: TGCAGCGCGGACAGGTCTAACTATGGCTACACCTTC. Translated, it gives CSADRSNYGYTF. The J gene is TRBJ1-2, the V gene TRBV29-1; TRBD1 matches at 7 bases. J gave up 0 bases and V 7 bases, and 2 bases lay outside the gene matches. The V gene's germline CDR1 is SQVTM and CDR2 ANQGSEA. The CDR3 totals 12 residues.

This rearrangement joins TRBV2 to TRBJ1-4, with 7 bases that match TRBD1. The CDR3 covers 17 residues. The ends lost 6 bases at V and 6 bases at J; junction bases unmatched: 16. The germline V gene encodes CDR1 SNHLY and CDR2 FYNNEI. CDR3 region: CASSLSRPGQGDEKLFF. In nucleotides, the CDR3 is TGTGCCAGCAGCCTCTCCCGCCCGGGGCAGGGGGATGAAAAACTGTTTTTT.

The V and J genes are TRBV2 and TRBJ2-7; 7 bases match TRBD2. The J segment lost 2 bases and the V segment lost 2 bases, leaving 12 bases of the junction unmatched. CDR1 and CDR2 from the germline V gene are SNHLY and FYNNEI. The CDR3 loop spans 17 amino acids. CDR3 sequence: CASSERGTKAGTYEQYF. CDR3 DNA: TGTGCCAGCAGTGAAAGAGGGACTAAAGCTGGAACCTACGAGCAGTACTTC.

This chain uses TRBV6-5 with TRBJ2-7; maybe TRBD2 (6 bases). Germline-derived CDR1 and CDR2 are MNHEY and SVGAGI. The V gene lost 6 bases and the J gene lost 0 bases, with 6 bases spanning the gap. CDR3 length: 12 amino acids. For the CDR3, the DNA is TGTGCCAGCAGGGGGGGCTCCTACGAGCAGTACTTC. Protein product: CASRGGSYEQYF.